This TCR beta chain comes out of a study of blood T cell repertoires in COVID-19. The junction had 7 bases not matched to a gene; V was cut back by 5 bases and J by 4 bases. The CDR3 totals 15 residues. Germline V gene lookup returns CDR1 MNHEY and CDR2 SVGAGI. Clones were read by immunoSEQ multiplex PCR, and TCRdb kept only the in-frame ones, dropping some. The repertoire holds 250,000 to 350,000 clones, with roughly 87% as singletons. Membership in each cohort depended on participant-reported clinical history. Among Cohort 3 donors, those recovered had two negative PCRs, clearance, or symptom resolution.

Sequencing was carried out using PBMCs or T cells enriched from blood (not recorded which). This rearrangement joins TRBV6-5 to TRBJ1-5; 8 nucleotides agree with TRBD1. The TCR was taken from a woman aged 40 to 55 who had recovered from COVID-19. CDR3 sequence (DNA): TGTGCCAGCAGTCCCCAAGGACAGGGTAATCAGCCCCAGCATTTT. Translation gives CASSPQGQGNQPQHF.